The sequence of this T cell receptor (beta chain) was determined in a study of T cell changes during pregnancy in multiple sclerosis. TCRdb keeps only in-frame clones here, not all; method: immunoSEQ multiplex PCR. Of about 57,000 clones in the sample, just over 90% are singletons; the top ten hold over 1.5%. Germline assignment: CDR1 MGHDK and CDR2 SYGVNS. With 3 bases removed from V and 6 bases from J, the gap between germline ends came to 9 bases. The CDR3 runs 13 residues. This clone was detected once. The clonotype was recovered from a female donor with multiple sclerosis, enrolled in a pregnancy study. Sample: peripheral blood, taken after pregnancy. This chain links TRBV25-1 with TRBJ2-4; D is undetermined. CDR3 amino acids: CASSDLLINIQYF. The CDR3 region has the DNA TGTGCCAGCAGTGACCTACTAATAAACATTCAGTACTTC. Full variable domain (outside the CDR3, taken from reference TRBV25-1 and TRBJ2-4): EADIYQTPRYLVIGTGKKITLECSQTMGHDKMYWYQQDPGMELHLIHYSYGVNSTEKGDLSSESTVSRIRTEHFPLTLESARPSHTSQYLCASSDLLINIQYFGAGTRLSVL.